A single sample gave rise to the 22 T cell receptor beta chains below, sequenced in a study of blood T cell repertoires in COVID-19. Only in-frame clones appear in the TCRdb table, and some are missing; sequencing was by immunoSEQ multiplex PCR. The table shows around 200,000 clones, with roughly 78% occurring only once. The sequenced sample was peripheral blood. All receptors derive from a woman older than 75 with active or convalescent COVID-19.

The chain carries TRBV19 and TRBJ2-2; TRBD1 matches at 9 bases. The CDR3 runs to 15 residues. The germline gives CDR1 LNHDA, CDR2 SQIVND (reference sequence). The ends lost 6 bases at V and 5 bases at J; junction bases unmatched: 7. The CDR3, as DNA: TGTGCCAGTAGGCCACAGGGGGCAGGGACCGGGGAGCTGTTTTTT. It encodes CASRPQGAGTGELFF. The whole variable domain, remainder taken from reference TRBV19 and TRBJ2-2, is DGGITQSPKYLFRKEGQNVTLSCEQNLNHDAMYWYRQDPGQGLRLIYYSQIVNDFQKGDIAEGYSVSREKKESFPLTVTSAQKNPTAFYLCASRPQGAGTGELFFGEGSRLTVL.

J is TRBJ1-1 and V is TRBV7-2; D may be TRBD1 (6 bases). Trimming took 5 bases from V and 6 from J, leaving 16 bases between them. Per the germline V gene, CDR1 is SGHTA and CDR2 is FQGNSA. This CDR3 is 14 amino acids long. CDR3 amino acids: CASSPPSSGAEAFF. The CDR3 nucleotides read TGTGCCAGCAGCCCACCAAGTTCAGGGGCTGAAGCTTTCTTT.

The chain joins TRBV21-1 to TRBJ1-2; no check of the table's D call, TRBD1, against the DNA was made. TRBV21-1 has pseudogene status. CDR3 length: 14 residues. The CDR3 region is CASSACTRGSSYTF. The DNA of the CDR3 is TGTGCCAGCAGCGCTTGTACCAGGGGTTCCTCCTACACCTTC.

The chain combines TRBV18 with TRBJ2-1; 11 bases are shared with TRBD2. Germline values: CDR1 KGHSH, CDR2 LQKENI. This CDR3 has 15 residues. Trimming at V came to 4 bases and at J to 4 bases, leaving 3 bases not matched to a gene. The CDR3 region has the DNA TGTGCCAGCTCACAACTAGCGGGGGAGTACAATGAGCAGTTCTTC. It codes for CASSQLAGEYNEQFF.

CDR3 DNA: TGCGCCAGCAGGTATCGGGGGAGCTCCTACAATGAGCAGTTCTTC. It yields the protein CASRYRGSSYNEQFF. The rearrangement uses TRBV5-1 and TRBJ2-1, with D perhaps TRBD2 (6 bases). With 5 bases removed from V and 0 bases from J, the gap between germline ends came to 12 bases. The germline CDR1 and CDR2 sequences are SGHRS and YFSETQ. This CDR3 has 15 amino acids.

This clone was detected once. CDR3 sequence reads: CASSQDRVGSPLHF. CDR3 in DNA: TGTGCCAGCAGCCAGGACAGGGTCGGTTCACCCCTCCACTTT. V usage is TRBV5-5 and J usage is TRBJ1-6; 8 bases align to TRBD1. This CDR3 has 14 amino acids. Per the germline V gene, CDR1 is SGHKS and CDR2 is YYEKEE (reference sequence). J gave up 9 bases and V 4 bases, and 6 bases lay outside the gene matches.

The V and J genes are TRBV14 and TRBJ2-7, with TRBD1 matching over 8 bases. The germline CDR1 and CDR2 sequences are SGHDN and FVKESK. This CDR3 region has 15 residues. V lost 4 bases to trimming and J lost 3 bases; unmatched junction nucleotides: 8. CDR3 nucleotide sequence: TGTGCCAGCAGCCGTGGACAGGGAAATTTCTACGAGCAGTACTTC. Amino acids: CASSRGQGNFYEQYF.

The table lists this clone with a count of one. At the DNA level, this CDR3 is encoded by other sequences in the same sample as well. V usage is TRBV5-1 and J usage is TRBJ2-7; D ambiguous. Germline assignment: CDR1 SGHRS and CDR2 YFSETQ. V was pared by 4 bases and J by 2 bases, with 7 bases between. The CDR3 extends over 12 amino acids. The CDR3 DNA sequence: TGCGCCAGCAGCCGAGACACCTACGAGCAGTACTTC. This translates into CASSRDTYEQYF.

The chain has TRBV4-2 and TRBJ2-3; 10 nucleotides agree with TRBD1. This CDR3 region has 17 residues. CDR1 and CDR2 (germline): LGHNA, YNFKEQ. Trimming removed 0 bases from V and 2 bases from J; junction bases left unmatched: 5. The CDR3 sequence: CASSQDRGTGVTDTQYF. CDR3 in DNA: TGTGCCAGCAGCCAAGATAGGGGGACAGGGGTCACAGATACGCAGTATTTT.

The chain uses TRBV4-1 and TRBJ2-3, with a weak D call TRBD1 (6 bases). Trimming shortened V by 6 bases and J by 2 bases, and 18 bases separated the two germline ends. The CDR3 runs 16 residues. Germline CDR1 is MGHRA and CDR2 is YSYEKL. The CDR3 spells CASRSEAGVSTDTQYF. The CDR3 bases are TGCGCCAGCAGGTCTGAGGCAGGGGTTTCCACAGATACGCAGTATTTT.

The chain has TRBV25-1 and TRBJ2-1, with 11 bases lining up with TRBD1. Germline V gene sequence: CDR1 MGHDK, CDR2 SYGVNS. This CDR3 is 15 amino acids long. V dropped 3 bases and J dropped 5; count of bases not matched to a gene: 3. The CDR3 is CASSDPGQGDNEQFF. The CDR3 DNA is TGTGCCAGCAGTGACCCGGGACAGGGGGACAATGAGCAGTTCTTC.

This clone showed up just once. V is TRBV28 and J is TRBJ1-1; 7 bases align to TRBD1. The CDR3 has 15 residues. Per the germline V gene, CDR1 is MDHEN and CDR2 is SYDVKM. J was trimmed by 10 bases and V by 4 bases; bases with no gene match: 15. The CDR3, as DNA: TGTGCCAGCAGTTCCGCCGGGACAGACGATAAAGGAGCTTTCTTT. This gives the protein CASSSAGTDDKGAFF.

The CDR3 protein is CATSEAGTGGQETQYF. As DNA, the CDR3 is TGTGCCACCAGTGAAGCAGGGACAGGGGGCCAAGAGACCCAGTACTTC. The V call is TRBV24-1, the J call TRBJ2-5; 11 nucleotides line up with TRBD1. The J segment lost 1 base and the V segment lost 4 bases, leaving 4 bases of the junction unmatched. Germline V lookup: CDR1 KGHDR, CDR2 SFDVKD. CDR3 length equals 16 residues.

This clone has more than one count but fewer than ten. The rearrangement links TRBV15 to TRBJ2-3; D remains ambiguous. The CDR3 covers 15 residues. From germline, CDR1 is LNHNV and CDR2 YYDKDF (reference sequence). Trimming stripped 1 base from V and 1 base from J, with 9 bases between. As DNA, the CDR3 is TGTGCCACCAGCAGAGGCCTAGTGGGCACAGATACGCAGTATTTT. It codes for CATSRGLVGTDTQYF.

The chain has TRBV28 and TRBJ2-7; 7 positions match TRBD2. This CDR3 has 14 residues. Germline-derived CDR1 and CDR2 are MDHEN and SYDVKM. The chain's CDR3 is CAVLADYSSYEQYF. In DNA form, the CDR3 reads TGTGCTGTGCTAGCGGACTATAGCTCCTACGAGCAGTACTTC.

V and J are TRBV6-5 and TRBJ2-7, with 9 bases matching TRBD1. V lost 5 bases to trimming and J lost 1 base; unmatched junction nucleotides: 6. The CDR3 runs 15 residues. Germline CDR1 is MNHEY and CDR2 is SVGAGI. CDR3: CASSKPGQGSYEQYF. Here the CDR3 DNA reads TGTGCCAGCAGTAAGCCGGGACAGGGTTCCTACGAGCAGTACTTC.

J is TRBJ2-1 and V is TRBV5-6, with no clear D. The CDR3 has 15 amino acids. Germline CDR1 is SGHDT and CDR2 is YYEEEE. V shed 4 bases and J shed 4 bases, with 15 bases lying between them. CDR3 coding DNA: TGTGCCAGCAGCCTTTTTACACAGCCATACAATGAGCAGTTCTTC. Its translation: CASSLFTQPYNEQFF.

The CDR3 reads CASRPGGQGYEQYF. The CDR3 coding sequence is TGTGCCAGCAGACCAGGTGGACAGGGTTACGAGCAGTACTTC. V and J are TRBV11-2 and TRBJ2-7; 8 bases line up with TRBD1. The germline V gene has CDR1 SGHAT and CDR2 FQNNGV. Germline trimming cut 6 bases from V and 4 bases from J; bases unmatched to any gene: 8. This CDR3 contains 14 residues.

The J gene is TRBJ1-2, the V gene TRBV19; D is unresolved. In germline, CDR1 is LNHDA, CDR2 SQIVND (reference sequence). The CDR3 extends over 14 amino acids. V lost 3 bases and J lost 4, with 12 bases in between. The CDR3 sequence is CASSIGLFSYGYTF. The CDR3 region has the DNA TGTGCCAGTAGTATCGGTCTGTTTTCCTATGGCTACACCTTC.

The chain employs TRBV6-1 and TRBJ2-7; 12 nucleotides match TRBD2. CDR1 and CDR2 from the germline V gene are MNHNS and SASEGT. J was trimmed by 4 bases and V by 3 bases; bases with no gene match: 10. This CDR3 is 17 amino acids long. The CDR3, as DNA: TGTGCCAGCAGTGATGGGCCTAGCGGGGGGGTCAGGTACGAGCAGTACTTC. Translated, it gives CASSDGPSGGVRYEQYF.

This clone was seen a few times. This chain's CDR3 is CASSKADGIDFDYGYTF. CDR3 coding DNA: TGTGCCAGCAGCAAAGCTGACGGGATAGACTTTGACTATGGCTACACCTTC. The chain has TRBV21-1 and TRBJ1-2. TRBV21-1 is an annotated pseudogene. The CDR3 runs to 17 residues.

The chain uses TRBV7-2 and TRBJ2-1, with a possible D match to TRBD2 (6 bases). This CDR3 has 15 amino acids. Germline V lookup: CDR1 SGHTA, CDR2 FQGNSA. V lost 2 bases to trimming and J lost 2 bases, with 10 bases between them. The CDR3 protein is CASSLMTRPYNEQFF. CDR3 nucleotides: TGTGCCAGCAGCTTAATGACTAGGCCCTACAATGAGCAGTTCTTC.